These 31 T cell receptor beta chains were sequenced from one sample in a study of T cell repertoires in cytomegalovirus infection (dated by TCRdb to the late 2010s). The sequencer listed for this sample is Illumina HiSeq 1500. Using fastp trimming at Q25 and MiXCR clonotype assembly, TCRdb reanalyzed the public sequencing data and kept in-frame beta chains. Rows are combined by CDR3 protein, so each entry shows the most common genes and DNA. The sample table records about 220,000 distinct CDR3 sequences; 35% to 45% of these occur just once. Approximately 60% of the sample goes to the ten largest clones. Their antigen targets remain unknown. Read against the paper, the sample's treatment or condition label means: in vitro stimulation with specific CMV peptide epitopes to enrich CMV-specific T cells. This material consisted of CD8+ T cells from cultured PBMCs, taken from culture after CMV antigen stimulation. These receptors were collected from a human donor in good health (CMV status not recorded). Some clones in this sample may be carry-over from other donors' samples.

This clonotype was observed a handful of times. The V call is TRBV13, the J call TRBJ1-1; D call uncertain. V gave up 3 bases and J gave up 5 bases, with 7 bases separating them. There are 12 residues in the CDR3. Germline CDR1 PRHDT, CDR2 FYEKMQ (reference sequence). The CDR3 nucleotides are TGTGCCAGCAGCTTGCGGGAAACTGAAGCTTTCTTT. This gives the protein CASSLRETEAFF.

The rearrangement links TRBV4-1 to TRBJ2-2; 10 bases agree with TRBD1. This CDR3 is built from 17 residues. Looked up from germline, CDR1 is MGHRA and CDR2 is YSYEKL. The trim removed 3 bases at V and 1 base at J, leaving 5 bases unmatched. Here the CDR3 reads CASSHPGQGRNTGELFF. CDR3 DNA: TGCGCCAGCAGCCACCCGGGACAGGGGAGGAACACCGGGGAGCTGTTTTTT.

The sample holds many counts of this clonotype. The chain combines TRBV15 with TRBJ2-7; TRBD2 matches 10 bases. The CDR3 is 17 amino acids. Germline loops: CDR1 LNHNV, CDR2 YYDKDF (reference sequence). After removal of 0 bases from V and 0 bases from J, the junction contained 5 bases not matched to a gene. The CDR3 region is CATSRDPRTSGSYEQYF. The CDR3 nucleotides read TGTGCCACCAGCAGAGATCCCCGGACTAGCGGCTCCTACGAGCAGTACTTC.

The chain joins TRBV14 to TRBJ1-1; D is undetermined. Trimming shortened V by 4 bases and J by 5 bases, and 14 bases separated the two germline ends. The germline CDR1 and CDR2 sequences are SGHDN and FVKESK. CDR3 length equals 14 residues. The CDR3 loop is CASSPTGYGTEAFF. CDR3 DNA sequence: TGTGCCAGCAGCCCTACGGGTTACGGAACTGAAGCTTTCTTT.

This clonotype was detected a few times. This chain joins TRBV12-3 or TRBV12-4 and TRBJ2-3; 14 bases fit TRBD2. Unmatched junction bases numbered 3, after V lost 6 bases and J lost 4 bases. This CDR3 has 15 amino acids. The CDR3 region has the DNA TGTGCCAGCAGCGGGACTAGCGGGAGTGCAGATACGCAGTATTTT. Translation: CASSGTSGSADTQYF.

In its sample, this clonotype was seen many times. This chain connects TRBV7-9 to TRBJ1-1; D gene ambiguous. CDR3 size: 15 residues. V gave up 1 base and J gave up 6 bases, with 15 bases separating them. The germline V gene has CDR1 SEHNR and CDR2 FQNEAQ (reference sequence). This CDR3 reads CASSLVAGRMPEAFF. The CDR3 bases are TGTGCCAGCAGCTTAGTGGCGGGAAGGATGCCTGAAGCTTTCTTT. The full variable domain, with the rest looked up from reference TRBV7-9 and TRBJ1-1, is DTGVSQNPRHKITKRGQNVTFRCDPISEHNRLYWYRQTLGQGPEFLTYFQNEAQLEKSRLLSDRFSAERPKGSFSTLEIQRTEQGDSAMYLCASSLVAGRMPEAFFGQGTRLTVV.

This clonotype turned up a few times. The chain uses TRBV7-6 and TRBJ2-2, with 8 bases aligning to TRBD1. Trimming at V came to 1 base and at J to 0 bases, leaving 1 base not matched to a gene. Per the germline V gene, CDR1 is SGHVS and CDR2 is FNYEAQ. This CDR3 comprises 16 residues. The CDR3 is CASSLEGQANTGELFF. CDR3 bases: TGTGCCAGCAGCTTAGAGGGACAGGCGAACACCGGGGAGCTGTTTTTT.

The genes are TRBV6-1 and TRBJ2-1; tentative D call: TRBD1 (5 bases). This CDR3 region has 14 residues. Germline CDR1 MNHNS, CDR2 SASEGT. V lost 6 bases and J lost 3, with 12 bases in between. CDR3 in DNA: TGTGCCAGCAGCCTTAGGGGAATCTACAATGAGCAGTTCTTC. Protein: CASSLRGIYNEQFF.

This clonotype was seen only once. This rearrangement joins TRBV10-3 to TRBJ2-5; 11 bases are shared with TRBD2. This CDR3 is built from 16 residues. CDR1 is ENHRY and CDR2 is SYGVKD in the germline V gene. V was pared by 3 bases and J by 2 bases, with 5 bases of the junction left unmatched. CDR3 loop: CAISEPGLAEQETQYF. DNA of the CDR3: TGTGCCATCAGTGAACCGGGACTAGCGGAACAAGAGACCCAGTACTTC.

The CDR3 is CASSPYRGAQPQHF. CDR3 sequence (DNA): TGTGCCAGCAGTCCCTACAGGGGCGCTCAGCCCCAGCATTTT. This sequence joins TRBV27 and TRBJ1-5, with 7 bases fitting TRBD1. This CDR3 is built from 14 residues. V lost 5 bases and J lost 6; bases outside the gene matches: 7. Per the germline V gene, CDR1 is MNHEY and CDR2 is SMNVEV (reference sequence).

The chain combines TRBV19 with TRBJ1-2; possible D gene TRBD1, 5 bases. The CDR3 spans 14 residues. The V and J ends lost 4 bases and 4 bases respectively, with 13 bases between them. Per germline, CDR1 LNHDA and CDR2 SQIVND (reference sequence). CDR3 residues: CASSTRQSIYGYTF. CDR3 sequence (DNA): TGTGCCAGTAGTACCAGACAGAGTATCTATGGCTACACCTTC.

Worth noting for this clonotype: One junction end does not reproduce the germline sequence, and a read error may be involved. The rearrangement links TRBV4-1 to TRBJ1-1; perhaps TRBD1 as D (6 bases). The CDR3 extends over 16 amino acids. Germline V lookup: CDR1 MGHRA, CDR2 YSYEKL. The CDR3 protein is CASSQERGARGTEAFF. CDR3 sequence (DNA): TGTGCCAGCAGCCAAGAACGGGGGGCGCGAGGCACTGAAGCTTTCTTT.

The chain joins TRBV20-1 to TRBJ1-5, with 7 positions matching TRBD1. V gave up 0 bases and J gave up 4 bases; unmatched junction bases: 9. The CDR3 is 16 residues long. CDR1 is DFQATT, CDR2 SNEGSKA, per germline (reference sequence). This chain's CDR3 is CSARDLNEQGNQPQHF. CDR3 bases: TGCAGTGCTAGAGACCTAAATGAACAGGGGAATCAGCCCCAGCATTTT.

J is TRBJ2-3 and V is TRBV7-6, with TRBD2 matching over 8 bases. V shed 2 bases, J shed 3 bases, and the junction held 4 bases outside the gene matches. This CDR3 has 15 amino acids. Germline values: CDR1 SGHVS, CDR2 FNYEAQ. The CDR3 loop is CASSLTGGPTDTQYF. For the CDR3, the DNA is TGTGCCAGCAGCTTAACGGGGGGGCCAACAGATACGCAGTATTTT.

This clonotype has a count of ten or more. The rearrangement links TRBV10-3 to TRBJ2-7; 9 bases fit TRBD2. The V gene's germline CDR1 is ENHRY and CDR2 SYGVKD. Trimming took 5 bases from V and 0 from J; bases not matched to a gene: 5. This CDR3 has 15 amino acids. For the CDR3, the DNA is TGTGCCATCAGTTTAGCGGGAGAGGGCTCCTACGAGCAGTACTTC. It encodes CAISLAGEGSYEQYF.

The chain employs TRBV3-1 and TRBJ2-3; D uncertain. CDR1 and CDR2 from the germline V gene are LGHDT and YNNKEL (reference sequence). This CDR3 contains 13 residues. Trimming stripped 4 bases from V and 2 bases from J, with 7 bases between. CDR3 amino acids: CASSPQPTDTQYF. The CDR3 DNA follows: TGTGCCAGCAGCCCCCAGCCCACAGATACGCAGTATTTT.

V and J are TRBV7-6 and TRBJ2-7; 8 bases fit TRBD2. Germline V CDR1 and CDR2: SGHVS, FNYEAQ. The CDR3 length is 14 residues. V trimming: 5 bases; J trimming: 6 bases; junction bases outside the gene matches: 9. CDR3 in DNA: TGTGCCAGCAGCCTACCGGGACTAGGATCCGAGCAGTACTTC. Its protein product is CASSLPGLGSEQYF. Filled out from reference TRBV7-6 and TRBJ2-7, the complete variable domain reads GAGVSQSPRYKVTKRGQDVALRCDPISGHVSLYWYRQALGQGPEFLTYFNYEAQQDKSGLPNDRFSAERPEGSISTLTIQRTEQRDSAMYRCASSLPGLGSEQYFGPGTRLTVT.

The chain has TRBV6-6 and TRBJ2-1, with a tentative D call TRBD2 (7 bases). Per germline, CDR1 MNHNY and CDR2 SVGAGI (reference sequence). V lost 0 bases and J lost 9, with 15 bases in between. This CDR3 is 15 amino acids long. The CDR3 loop is CASSYSGPGEGEQFF. The CDR3 nucleotides read TGTGCCAGCAGTTACTCAGGACCAGGGGAGGGTGAGCAGTTCTTC.

The CDR3 coding sequence is TGTGCCAGCAGCTCCGGGAGGGGGTCGAACACTGAAGCTTTCTTT. Translating gives CASSSGRGSNTEAFF. V usage is TRBV11-2 and J usage is TRBJ1-1, with a possible D match to TRBD1 (6 bases). Germline V gene data show CDR1 as SGHAT and CDR2 as FQNNGV. The CDR3 extends over 15 amino acids. Trimming removed 4 bases at V and 1 base at J, with 13 bases between.

V usage is TRBV12-3 or TRBV12-4 and J usage is TRBJ2-5; weak D call: TRBD2 (6 bases). Trimming cost V 3 bases and J 5 bases, with 10 bases left between them. CDR3 length: 13 residues. The CDR3 nucleotides are TGTGCCAGCAGTTTGCGGGACGAGGAGACCCAGTACTTC. Amino acids: CASSLRDEETQYF.

This clonotype has only a few counts. This sequence joins TRBV7-2 and TRBJ1-1; the D is unclear. Per the germline V gene, CDR1 is SGHTA and CDR2 is FQGNSA. This CDR3 has 13 residues. V gave up 9 bases and J gave up 0 bases, with 11 bases separating them. The CDR3 reads CASSDTVNTEAFF. CDR3 sequence (DNA): TGTGCCAGTAGTGATACAGTGAACACTGAAGCTTTCTTT.

The rearrangement uses TRBV6-1 and TRBJ1-6; unclear D gene. Trimming took 5 bases from V and 3 from J, leaving 8 bases between them. The CDR3 contains 14 residues. Germline V gene lookup returns CDR1 MNHNS and CDR2 SASEGT. The CDR3 DNA is TGTGCCAGCAGTTTCAGTGTCTATAATTCACCCCTCCACTTT. It is translated as CASSFSVYNSPLHF.

The rearrangement joins TRBV7-9 to TRBJ1-1; TRBD1 agrees at 9 bases. This CDR3 has 17 residues. Germline CDR1 reads SEHNR; CDR2 reads FQNEAQ (reference sequence). The V gene end was trimmed by 5 bases and the J gene end by 6 bases; junction bases not matched to a gene: 16. The chain's CDR3 is CASSAFRDRARGAEAFF. In DNA, the CDR3 is TGTGCCAGCAGCGCATTCCGGGACAGGGCCCGAGGAGCTGAAGCTTTCTTT.

This clonotype was picked up a small number of times. V usage is TRBV9 and J usage is TRBJ2-1; the match to TRBD2 covers 10 bases. This CDR3 region has 19 residues. With V trimmed by 0 bases and J by 0 bases, 9 bases remained unmatched. The germline CDR1 and CDR2 sequences are SGDLS and YYNGEE. This CDR3 is CASSVVALAGASSYNEQFF. CDR3 DNA: TGTGCCAGCAGCGTAGTTGCGCTAGCGGGGGCGAGCTCCTACAATGAGCAGTTCTTC.

The chain recombines TRBV10-3 with TRBJ1-4; D is unclear. The V end was cut by 5 bases, the J end by 4 bases, with 14 bases between. Per the germline V gene, CDR1 is ENHRY and CDR2 is SYGVKD. The CDR3 covers 15 residues. The CDR3 protein is CAISSQGPRNEKLFF. For the CDR3, the DNA is TGTGCCATCAGTAGCCAAGGGCCCCGTAATGAAAAACTGTTTTTT.

This clonotype was seen only a few times. The chain carries TRBV7-6 and TRBJ1-4, with TRBD1 as a possible D gene (6 bases). Trimming shortened V by 3 bases and J by 5 bases, and 13 bases separated the two germline ends. Germline values: CDR1 SGHVS, CDR2 FNYEAQ. This CDR3 has 15 residues. CDR3 coding DNA: TGTGCCAGCAGCTTTCTTCGGACAGAGAATGAAAAACTGTTTTTT. This codes for CASSFLRTENEKLFF.

In its sample, this clonotype was seen a few times. This sequence joins TRBV7-2 and TRBJ2-2; the D call may be TRBD1 or TRBD2 (5 bases each). Germline V CDR1 and CDR2: SGHTA, FQGNSA. The CDR3 has 18 amino acids. V lost 5 bases, J lost 1 base, and 20 bases lay in between. CDR3 in amino acids: CASSPSPGTRENTGELFF. The CDR3 nucleotides read TGTGCCAGCAGCCCCAGCCCCGGGACCCGAGAGAACACCGGGGAGCTGTTTTTT.

V gene TRBV6-4 combines with J gene TRBJ1-4, with 11 bases identical to TRBD1. The ends lost 5 bases at V and 8 bases at J; junction bases unmatched: 7. This CDR3 spans 15 amino acids. Germline V gene sequence: CDR1 MRHNA, CDR2 SNTAGT. Here the CDR3 DNA reads TGTGCCAGCAGTTGGACAGGGGGCCAGGGGGAAAAACTGTTTTTT. Translating it yields CASSWTGGQGEKLFF.

This clonotype came up a few times. V gene TRBV29-1 combines with J gene TRBJ2-7; 8 nucleotides match TRBD1. V was clipped by 6 bases and J by 5 bases; unmatched bases: 3. Germline V CDR1 and CDR2: SQVTM, ANQGSEA. The CDR3 sequence is 11 residues long. The CDR3 loop reads CSVDRDHEQYF. The CDR3 DNA reads TGCAGCGTGGACAGGGACCACGAGCAGTACTTC.

The chain recombines TRBV20-1 with TRBJ2-1; the match to TRBD2 covers 14 bases. With 3 bases clipped from V and 4 bases from J, the junction kept 11 bases outside the gene matches. The germline V gene encodes CDR1 DFQATT and CDR2 SNEGSKA (reference sequence). This CDR3 spans 18 amino acids. The CDR3 sequence is CSARGTSGRRRVYNEQFF. The CDR3 DNA sequence: TGCAGTGCTAGGGGGACTAGCGGGAGAAGACGGGTTTACAATGAGCAGTTCTTC.

The J gene is TRBJ2-3, the V gene TRBV28; TRBD1 agrees at 11 bases. V gave up 11 bases and J gave up 4 bases; unmatched junction bases: 5. Germline loops: CDR1 MDHEN, CDR2 SYDVKM. This CDR3 region has 13 residues. CDR3 in amino acids: CAGQGAWADTQYF. The CDR3 DNA reads TGTGCCGGACAGGGGGCGTGGGCAGATACGCAGTATTTT.